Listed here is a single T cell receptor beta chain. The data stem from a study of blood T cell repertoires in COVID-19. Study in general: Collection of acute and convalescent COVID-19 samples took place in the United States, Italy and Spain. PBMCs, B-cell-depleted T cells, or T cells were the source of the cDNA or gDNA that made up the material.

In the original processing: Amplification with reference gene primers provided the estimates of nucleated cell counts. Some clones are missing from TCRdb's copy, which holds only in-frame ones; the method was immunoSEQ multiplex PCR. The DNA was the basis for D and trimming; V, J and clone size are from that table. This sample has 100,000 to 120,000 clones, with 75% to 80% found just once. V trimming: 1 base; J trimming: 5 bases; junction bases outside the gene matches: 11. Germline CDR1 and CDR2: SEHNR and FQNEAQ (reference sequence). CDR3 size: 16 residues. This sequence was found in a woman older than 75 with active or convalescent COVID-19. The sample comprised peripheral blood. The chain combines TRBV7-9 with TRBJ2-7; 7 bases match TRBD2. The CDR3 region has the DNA TGTGCCAGCAGCTTAGATCTTGGCGGGAGTACCCACGAGCAGTACTTC. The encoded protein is CASSLDLGGSTHEQYF.